This TCR beta chain was obtained from a study of T cell clusters in autoimmune cytopenias. TRB rearrangements were amplified by touch-down multiplex PCR with mixed TRB-A/B primers. TCRdb reprocessed the multiplex PCR reads, keeping one entry per CDR3 protein, no DNA. The sample spans some 11,000 distinct CDR3 sequences; the ten largest clones claim more than 2.5%. TRB amplification used roughly 250 ng of peripheral blood genomic DNA. Per the germline V gene, CDR1 is LNHDA and CDR2 is SQIVND (reference sequence). There are 15 residues in the CDR3. This TCR came from a human donor with an autoimmune cytopenia or autoimmune hepatitis (not recorded which). The chain uses TRBV19 and TRBJ1-1; no DNA is available, so the TRBD1 call from TCRdb remains unchecked. Sequenced: peripheral blood. This chain's CDR3 is CASSSLGTGFDEAFF. Full variable domain (missing parts from reference TRBV19 and TRBJ1-1): DGGITQSPKYLFRKEGQNVTLSCEQNLNHDAMYWYRQDPGQGLRLIYYSQIVNDFQKGDIAEGYSVSREKKESFPLTVTSAQKNPTAFYLCASSSLGTGFDEAFFGQGTRLTVV.